Sequencing of this TCR beta chain was carried out in a study of OX40 agonist ivuxolimab in advanced cancers. Generated by immunoSEQ multiplex PCR, the TCRdb table keeps only in-frame clones and is missing some. The sample lists approximately 100,000 clones, just over 90% occurring once. The V end lost 6 bases, the J end lost 4 bases, and 9 bases lay between the germline ends. The CDR3 is 13 residues long. Germline values: CDR1 SEHNR, CDR2 FQNEAQ (reference sequence). V gene TRBV7-9 combines with J gene TRBJ2-2, with unresolved D. This TCR was recovered from an adult with an advanced solid tumor such as melanoma, head and neck, liver or kidney cancer. This specimen was CD4+ or CD8+ T cells sorted from blood, taken in a trial of the OX40 agonist ivuxolimab. Here the CDR3 reads CASSLIATGELFF. DNA of the CDR3: TGTGCCAGCAGTTTAATTGCCACCGGGGAGCTGTTTTTT.